A single sample gave rise to the 3 T cell receptor beta chains below, sequenced in a study of shared T cell receptors in the human thymus. Produced via immunoSEQ multiplex PCR; TCRdb's table is partial and in-frame only. This sample carries hundreds of thousands of clones, just under 95% of them seen once, and the ten largest clones take roughly 0.021%. The specimen sequenced was thymocytes. The receptors here all came from a human donor.

This clone was picked up one time. The chain is built from TRBV28 and TRBJ2-7; 13 bases match TRBD2. This CDR3 has 20 residues. The V gene's germline CDR1 is MDHEN and CDR2 SYDVKM. Trimming at V came to 1 base and at J to 0 bases, leaving 12 bases not matched to a gene. CDR3 amino acids: CASSLSLGLAGERSSYEQYF. Written as DNA, the CDR3 is TGTGCCAGCAGTTTATCCCTCGGACTAGCGGGAGAAAGGAGCTCCTACGAGCAGTACTTC.

This CDR3 is CASSRPDRTSTDTQYF. CDR3 nucleotides: TGTGCCAGCAGCCGCCCGGACAGGACGAGCACAGATACGCAGTATTTT. The chain is built from TRBV27 and TRBJ2-3; 7 bases agree with TRBD1. V was clipped by 6 bases and J by 0 bases; unmatched bases: 9. CDR3 length: 16 residues. Germline CDR1 is MNHEY and CDR2 is SMNVEV (reference sequence).

This sequence joins TRBV5-4 and TRBJ2-1; 8 bases fit TRBD2. In germline, CDR1 is SGHNT, CDR2 YYREEE (reference sequence). V shed 5 bases and J 1 base; nucleotides not matched to a gene: 11. This CDR3 contains 17 residues. For the CDR3, the DNA is TGTGCCAGCAGTTATGGCGGGGGGAGGGGTTCCTACAATGAGCAGTTCTTC. Translated, it gives CASSYGGGRGSYNEQFF.